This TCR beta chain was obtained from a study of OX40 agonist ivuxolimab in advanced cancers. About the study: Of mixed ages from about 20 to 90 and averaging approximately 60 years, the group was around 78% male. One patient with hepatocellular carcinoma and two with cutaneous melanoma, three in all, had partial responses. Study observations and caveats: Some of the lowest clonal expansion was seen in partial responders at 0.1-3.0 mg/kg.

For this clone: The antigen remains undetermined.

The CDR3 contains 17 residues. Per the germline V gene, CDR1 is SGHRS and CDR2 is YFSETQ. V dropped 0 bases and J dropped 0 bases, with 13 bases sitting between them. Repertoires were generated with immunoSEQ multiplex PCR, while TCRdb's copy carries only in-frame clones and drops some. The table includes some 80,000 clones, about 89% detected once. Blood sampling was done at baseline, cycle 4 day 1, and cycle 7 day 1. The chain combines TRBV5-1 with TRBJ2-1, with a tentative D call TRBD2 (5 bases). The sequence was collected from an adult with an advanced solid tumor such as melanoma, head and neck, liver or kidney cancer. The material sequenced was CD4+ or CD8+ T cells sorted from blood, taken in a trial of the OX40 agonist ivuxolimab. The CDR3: CASSLGGSRSSYNEQFF. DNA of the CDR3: TGCGCCAGCAGCTTGGGAGGGTCCAGGAGCTCCTACAATGAGCAGTTCTTC.